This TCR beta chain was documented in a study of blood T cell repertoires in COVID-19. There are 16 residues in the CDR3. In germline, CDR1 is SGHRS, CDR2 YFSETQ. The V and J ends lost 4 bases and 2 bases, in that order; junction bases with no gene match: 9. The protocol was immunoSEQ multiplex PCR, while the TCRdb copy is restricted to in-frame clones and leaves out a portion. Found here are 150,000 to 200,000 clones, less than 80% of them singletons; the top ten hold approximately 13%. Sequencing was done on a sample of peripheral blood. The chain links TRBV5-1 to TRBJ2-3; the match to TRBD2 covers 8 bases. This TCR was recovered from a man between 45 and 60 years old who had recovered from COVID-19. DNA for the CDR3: TGCGCCAGCAGCATCGGACTAGCCCTAATCACAGATACGCAGTATTTT. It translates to CASSIGLALITDTQYF.